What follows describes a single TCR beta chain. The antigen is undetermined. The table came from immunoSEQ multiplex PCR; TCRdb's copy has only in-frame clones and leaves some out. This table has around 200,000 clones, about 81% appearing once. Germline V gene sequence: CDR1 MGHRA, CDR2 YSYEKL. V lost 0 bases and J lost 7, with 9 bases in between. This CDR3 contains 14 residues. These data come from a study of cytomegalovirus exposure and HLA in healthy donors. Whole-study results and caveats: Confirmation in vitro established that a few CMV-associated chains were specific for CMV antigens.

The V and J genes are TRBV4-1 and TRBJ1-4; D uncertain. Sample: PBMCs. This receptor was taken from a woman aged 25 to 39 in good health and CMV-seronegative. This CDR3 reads CASSQEIWSEKLFF. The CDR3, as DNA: TGCGCCAGCAGCCAAGAAATATGGAGTGAAAAACTGTTTTTT.